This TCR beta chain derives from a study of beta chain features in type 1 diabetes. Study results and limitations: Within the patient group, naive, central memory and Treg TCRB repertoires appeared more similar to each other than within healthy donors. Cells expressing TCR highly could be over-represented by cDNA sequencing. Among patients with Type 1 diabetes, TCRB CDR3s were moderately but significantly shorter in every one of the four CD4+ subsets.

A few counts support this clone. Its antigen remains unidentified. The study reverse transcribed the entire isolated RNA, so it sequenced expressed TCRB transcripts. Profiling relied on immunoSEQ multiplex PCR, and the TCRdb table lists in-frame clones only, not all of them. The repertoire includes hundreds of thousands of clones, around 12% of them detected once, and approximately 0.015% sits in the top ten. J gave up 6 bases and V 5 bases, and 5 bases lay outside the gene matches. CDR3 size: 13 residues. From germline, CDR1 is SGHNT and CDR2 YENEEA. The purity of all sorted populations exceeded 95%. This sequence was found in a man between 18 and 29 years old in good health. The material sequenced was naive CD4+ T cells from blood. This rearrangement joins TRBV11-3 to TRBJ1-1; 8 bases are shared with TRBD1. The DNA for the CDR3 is TGTGCCAGCAGCAAGACAGGGGCCGCTGAAGCTTTCTTT. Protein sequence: CASSKTGAAEAFF.